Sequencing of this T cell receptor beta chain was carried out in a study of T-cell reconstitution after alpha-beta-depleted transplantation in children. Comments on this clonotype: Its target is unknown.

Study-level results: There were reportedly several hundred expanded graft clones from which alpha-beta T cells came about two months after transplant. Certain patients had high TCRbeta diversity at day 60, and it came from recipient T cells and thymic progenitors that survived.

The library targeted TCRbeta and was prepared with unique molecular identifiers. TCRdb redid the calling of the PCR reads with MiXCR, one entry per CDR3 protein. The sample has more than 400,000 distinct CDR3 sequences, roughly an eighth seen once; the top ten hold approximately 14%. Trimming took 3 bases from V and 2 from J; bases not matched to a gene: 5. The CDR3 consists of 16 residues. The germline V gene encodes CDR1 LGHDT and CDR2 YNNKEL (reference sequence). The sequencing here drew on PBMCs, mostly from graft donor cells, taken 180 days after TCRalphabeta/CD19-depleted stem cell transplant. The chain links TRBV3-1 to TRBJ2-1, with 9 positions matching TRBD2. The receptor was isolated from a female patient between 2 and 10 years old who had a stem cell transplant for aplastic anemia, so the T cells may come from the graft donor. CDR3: CASSHPGTSPYNEQFF. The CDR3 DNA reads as TGTGCCAGCAGCCACCCAGGGACTAGCCCCTACAATGAGCAGTTCTTC.